A single sample is the source of the 17 T cell receptor beta chains below, sequenced in a study of T cells in narcolepsy. Clones were sequenced by immunoSEQ multiplex PCR, and TCRdb holds only the in-frame ones, with some missing. The repertoire holds around 33,000 clones, with 83% as singletons. Specimen: CD45RA- memory CD4+ T cells from PBMCs. Receptors originate from a human donor with narcolepsy.

CDR3 in amino acids: CASRQRGSSYNSPLHF. CDR3 coding DNA: TGTGCCAGCAGGCAACGGGGGAGCTCCTATAATTCACCCCTCCACTTT. This chain uses TRBV28 with TRBJ1-6; possibly TRBD1 for D (5 bases). The germline gives CDR1 MDHEN, CDR2 SYDVKM. Trimming stripped 6 bases from V and 0 bases from J, with 12 bases between. This CDR3 has 16 residues.

The chain recombines TRBV5-1 with TRBJ1-1; D is unresolved. In germline, CDR1 is SGHRS, CDR2 YFSETQ. V lost 5 bases and J 2 bases, leaving 16 bases between the germline ends. This CDR3 region has 15 residues. CDR3 in amino acids: CASRWTGATNTEAFF. CDR3 nucleotide sequence: TGCGCCAGCAGGTGGACGGGAGCGACTAACACTGAAGCTTTCTTT.

This chain uses TRBV28 with TRBJ1-5; TRBD1 matches 8 bases. V shed 4 bases, J shed 3 bases, and the junction held 5 bases outside the gene matches. Germline V gene lookup returns CDR1 MDHEN and CDR2 SYDVKM. The CDR3 is 15 amino acids. CDR3 region: CASSYRGIANQPQHF. As DNA, the CDR3 is TGTGCCAGCAGTTACAGGGGGATCGCCAATCAGCCCCAGCATTTT.

This clone was recorded a few times. The CDR3: CASSPRQGAALHRSGANVLTF. The CDR3 DNA sequence: TGTGCCAGCAGCCCGAGACAGGGGGCGGCACTTCATCGCTCGGGGGCCAACGTCCTGACTTTC. This rearrangement joins TRBV9 to TRBJ2-6, with 10 bases that match TRBD1. This CDR3 contains 21 residues. Germline CDR1 and CDR2: SGDLS and YYNGEE. The trim removed 4 bases at V and 4 bases at J, leaving 20 bases unmatched.

The chain carries TRBV7-3 and TRBJ1-1; D gene ambiguous. Between the trimmed V and J ends, which lost 5 bases and 3 bases, there was a span of 13 bases. Germline V gene lookup returns CDR1 SGHTA and CDR2 FQGTGA. The CDR3 runs 14 residues. The CDR3 spells CASSRHLSHTEAFF. CDR3 DNA sequence: TGTGCCAGCAGCCGACACCTATCCCACACTGAAGCTTTCTTT. Looking up the rest from reference TRBV7-3 and TRBJ1-1 gives the full variable domain: GAGVSQTPSNKVTEKGKYVELRCDPISGHTALYWYRQSLGQGPEFLIYFQGTGAADDSGLPNDRFFAVRPEGSVSTLKIQRTERGDSAVYLCASSRHLSHTEAFFGQGTRLTVV.

The rearrangement links TRBV6-1 to TRBJ1-2; D is perhaps TRBD1 (5 bases). V was shortened by 5 bases and J by 5 bases, with 18 bases between the two germline ends. Looked up from germline, CDR1 is MNHNS and CDR2 is SASEGT. The CDR3 sequence is 15 residues long. As DNA, the CDR3 is TGTGCCAGCAGTCCCGTCGGTTTCTCAGGGTATGGCTACACCTTC. Translated, it gives CASSPVGFSGYGYTF.

V and J are TRBV2 and TRBJ2-7; no definite D call. The CDR3 is 17 residues long. The V gene's germline CDR1 is SNHLY and CDR2 FYNNEI. The ends were cut back, 4 bases at V and 0 bases at J, with 19 bases in the middle. CDR3 loop: CASSGQVWQGSSYEQYF. DNA of the CDR3: TGTGCCAGCAGTGGGCAGGTGTGGCAAGGCAGCTCCTACGAGCAGTACTTC.

The V and J genes are TRBV4-2 and TRBJ2-5; D call uncertain. Per the germline V gene, CDR1 is LGHNA and CDR2 is YNFKEQ. The CDR3 has 15 residues. V lost 0 bases and J 2 bases, leaving 10 bases between the germline ends. For the CDR3, the DNA is TGTGCCAGCAGCCAAGATAGGCGGCCACAAGAGACCCAGTACTTC. This encodes CASSQDRRPQETQYF.

This sequence joins TRBV19 and TRBJ2-5; a weak D match, TRBD1 (5 bases). There are 13 residues in the CDR3. Trimming shortened V by 5 bases and J by 5 bases, and 12 bases separated the two germline ends. The germline CDR1 and CDR2 sequences are LNHDA and SQIVND (reference sequence). CDR3: CASSRPPGETQYF. The DNA for the CDR3 is TGTGCCAGTAGTCGGCCCCCAGGGGAGACCCAGTACTTC.

This clone has just one count. The chain joins TRBV6-1 to TRBJ2-5; the D gene is possibly TRBD1 (6 bases). Trimming shortened V by 4 bases and J by 5 bases, and 11 bases separated the two germline ends. The length of the CDR3 is 13 residues. The germline V gene has CDR1 MNHNS and CDR2 SASEGT. CDR3 sequence (DNA): TGTGCCAGCAGTGGACACAGGGATGAGACCCAGTACTTC. Amino acids: CASSGHRDETQYF.

The V and J genes are TRBV19 and TRBJ1-5; no firm D call. V dropped 5 bases and J dropped 4 bases, with 12 bases sitting between them. Germline V gene sequence: CDR1 LNHDA, CDR2 SQIVND (reference sequence). This CDR3 contains 14 residues. CDR3 protein: CASSLGSLNQPQHF. The CDR3 DNA sequence: TGTGCCAGTAGTTTGGGCAGCCTAAATCAGCCCCAGCATTTT.

The chain links TRBV29-1 to TRBJ1-4; possibly TRBD1 for D (5 bases). V was pared by 6 bases and J by 5 bases, with 13 bases between. Germline-derived CDR1 and CDR2 are SQVTM and ANQGSEA. The CDR3 totals 13 residues. As DNA, the CDR3 is TGCAGCGTAATCCGCGGGGGGAATGAAAAACTGTTTTTT. As protein: CSVIRGGNEKLFF.

A single count supports this clone. This rearrangement joins TRBV6-6 to TRBJ1-1; 9 bases are shared with TRBD1. The CDR3 runs to 15 residues. CDR1 MNHNY and CDR2 SVGAGI come from the germline V gene (reference sequence). Germline trimming cut 11 bases from V and 4 bases from J; bases unmatched to any gene: 14. The CDR3 DNA follows: TGTGCCTCAGGGGAGAAGGACAGGGGCCCCACTGAAGCTTTCTTT. Amino acid sequence: CASGEKDRGPTEAFF.

The V gene is TRBV4-1, the J gene TRBJ2-3; D not resolved. From germline, CDR1 is MGHRA and CDR2 YSYEKL. The CDR3 runs to 13 residues. V lost 3 bases and J 3 bases, leaving 7 bases between the germline ends. The CDR3 DNA follows: TGCGCCAGCAGCCACCCTGATACAGATACGCAGTATTTT. This gives the protein CASSHPDTDTQYF.

The chain has TRBV5-4 and TRBJ1-2; D is unresolved. The CDR3 contains 14 residues. Trimming removed 10 bases from V and 6 bases from J, with 22 bases in between. Germline CDR1 reads SGHNT; CDR2 reads YYREEE (reference sequence). The CDR3 coding sequence is TGTGCCGTACATCAACCCACGGACCCCAATGGCTACACCTTC. It yields the protein CAVHQPTDPNGYTF.

The chain recombines TRBV2 with TRBJ2-1; the D is unclear. Germline CDR1 SNHLY, CDR2 FYNNEI. This CDR3 comprises 13 residues. The V end lost 5 bases, the J end lost 6 bases, and 11 bases lay between the germline ends. CDR3 sequence reads: CASSSGPGNEQFF. The CDR3 coding sequence is TGTGCCAGCAGTTCCGGACCGGGCAATGAGCAGTTCTTC. Together with reference TRBV2 and TRBJ2-1, the CDR3 gives the full variable domain: EPEVTQTPSHQVTQMGQEVILRCVPISNHLYFYWYRQILGQKVEFLVSFYNNEISEKSEIFDDQFSVERPDGSNFTLKIRSTKLEDSAMYFCASSSGPGNEQFFGPGTRLTVL.

The V and J genes are TRBV6-5 and TRBJ2-1, with D tentatively TRBD1 (6 bases). This CDR3 is built from 16 residues. V dropped 0 bases and J dropped 5 bases, with 14 bases sitting between them. CDR1 is MNHEY and CDR2 is SVGAGI in the germline V gene. Here the CDR3 DNA reads TGTGCCAGCAGTTACTCCCTCGGGACACGCAACAATGAGCAGTTCTTC. It encodes CASSYSLGTRNNEQFF.